These 6 T cell receptor beta chains originate from one sample sequenced in a study of beta chain features in type 1 diabetes (dated by TCRdb to about 2018). General findings and caveats noted by the study authors: A moderate but significant shortening of TCRB CDR3 length was observed in type 1 diabetes patients in all four CD4+ subsets.

No antigen has been identified for these receptors. The library was obtained by the immunoSEQ multiplex PCR assay. The High Capacity cDNA Reverse Transcription Kit was used to reverse transcribe all of the isolated RNA, meaning that expressed TCRB transcripts were what got sequenced. TCRdb stores this immuneACCESS table with in-frame sequences only. Part of the clones is absent; in the studies checked, under half of the shortfall reflects unresolved V genes, and no reason is known for the rest. Counted in this sample were 630,000 or so clones; around an eighth of them appeared once. In total, the top ten clones hold nearly 0.04% of the sample. Sequences were obtained from naive CD4+ T cells from blood. Interpreted using the paper, the cell subset or site label stands for: true naive CD4+ T cells. The receptors stem from a man aged 18 to 35 with type 1 diabetes.

This chain uses TRBV6-5 with TRBJ1-5; D is possibly TRBD1 (6 bases). V lost 8 bases and J 2 bases, leaving 13 bases between the germline ends. Germline CDR1 is MNHEY and CDR2 is SVGAGI. The CDR3 has 14 amino acids. CDR3 coding DNA: TGTGCCAGCCGGAGGGCAGGGGGCAATCAGCCCCAGCATTTT. Translation gives CASRRAGGNQPQHF.

This rearrangement joins TRBV27 to TRBJ2-7, with 7 bases lining up with TRBD1. In germline, CDR1 is MNHEY, CDR2 SMNVEV (reference sequence). The length of the CDR3 is 14 residues. The junction had 6 bases not matched to a gene; V was cut back by 5 bases and J by 2 bases. CDR3 protein: CASSLYGQAYEQYF. CDR3 sequence (DNA): TGTGCCAGCAGTCTATACGGACAGGCCTACGAGCAGTACTTC.

This clone was seen a handful of times. The germline gene is not matched at one end of the junction; a read error may be the cause. The V and J genes are TRBV7-7 and TRBJ2-7, with D uncertain. The CDR3 has 13 residues. Looked up from germline, CDR1 is SSHAT and CDR2 is FNYEAQ (reference sequence). DNA for the CDR3: TGTGCTAGCAGCCCCCGTCGGTTCCACGAGCAGTACTTC. Its protein is CASSPRRFHEQYF.

A few counts support this clone. The rearrangement links TRBV6-5 to TRBJ2-7, with unresolved D. The CDR3 is 12 residues long. The germline V gene has CDR1 MNHEY and CDR2 SVGAGI. With 0 bases removed from V and 7 bases from J, the gap between germline ends came to 7 bases. The CDR3 reads CASSYSRQEQYF. CDR3 nucleotides: TGTGCCAGCAGTTACTCGAGGCAGGAGCAGTACTTC.

This chain joins TRBV4-3 and TRBJ1-3; D possibly corresponds to TRBD1 (6 bases). This CDR3 comprises 17 residues. Germline V lookup: CDR1 LGHNA, CDR2 YSLEER. The V end lost 0 bases, the J end lost 2 bases, and 14 bases lay between the germline ends. CDR3 DNA sequence: TGCGCCAGCAGCCAAGAATCGGGGGCATCGGCTGGAAACACCATATATTTT. Translating it yields CASSQESGASAGNTIYF.

The chain is built from TRBV4-2 and TRBJ2-3, with D perhaps matching TRBD2 (6 bases). Trimming removed 0 bases from V and 7 bases from J, with 11 bases in between. Germline CDR1 is LGHNA and CDR2 is YNFKEQ. CDR3 length: 14 residues. The CDR3 reads CASSQDSAGNTQYF. CDR3 coding DNA: TGTGCCAGCAGCCAAGACTCGGCGGGGAATACGCAGTATTTT.